A selection of T cell receptor beta chains follows, all from one sample in a study of blood T cell repertoires in COVID-19. The assay was immunoSEQ multiplex PCR, and TCRdb's table has in-frame clones only and misses some. The sample contains fewer than 300,000 clones, 88% of which appear only once. Sequencing used peripheral blood. These receptors came from a woman under 40 with acute or convalescent COVID-19. The CDR3 runs from the conserved cysteine through the conserved F or W. Fields, in order: clone size, J gene, CDR3 length, D gene, V gene, CDR3 protein, CDR3 DNA. The D gene is left open where the match is weak. Clone size is given for some rows only: seen once, a few or many times, or a class if the clone is expanded.

>-|TRBJ2-7|14|TRBD1|TRBV5-1
CASSWGQGAYEQYF
TGCGCCAGCAGCTGGGGACAGGGGGCCTACGAGCAGTACTTC
>-|TRBJ2-1|18|TRBD2|TRBV6-2/TRBV6-3
CASSYSLAGGWAYNEQFF
TGTGCCAGCAGTTATTCACTAGCGGGAGGTTGGGCCTACAATGAGCAGTTCTTC
>-|TRBJ1-3|17|TRBD1|TRBV6-1
CASSEEPGQGVGNTIYF
TGTGCCAGCAGTGAAGAACCGGGACAGGGGGTAGGAAACACCATATATTTT
>few|TRBJ1-1|12|TRBD1|TRBV12-3/TRBV12-4
CASSGTGGPAFF
TGTGCCAGCAGTGGGACAGGGGGCCCAGCTTTCTTT
>once|TRBJ2-2|14|-|TRBV30
CAWSTGEVAGELFF
TGTGCCTGGAGTACGGGAGAAGTAGCCGGGGAGCTGTTTTTT
>-|TRBJ2-7|14|-|TRBV27
CASSLRGYTYEQYF
TGTGCCAGTAGCCTGCGCGGGTATACCTACGAGCAGTACTTC
>-|TRBJ1-4|13|-|TRBV10-3
CAVTAVPNEKLFF
TGTGCCGTCACCGCGGTTCCTAATGAAAAACTGTTTTTT
>-|TRBJ2-7|17|TRBD1|TRBV4-3
CASSQLTSTGLDYEQYF
TGCGCCAGCAGCCAACTTACATCGACAGGGCTGGACTACGAGCAGTACTTC
>-|TRBJ2-2|14|-|TRBV7-2
CASSPLAVAGELFF
TGTGCCAGCAGCCCCCTCGCGGTGGCCGGGGAGCTGTTTTTT
>-|TRBJ2-7|17|-|TRBV6-2/TRBV6-3
CASSYSFLTGVVYEQYF
TGTGCCAGCAGTTACTCCTTTCTGACGGGAGTGGTCTACGAGCAGTACTTC
>-|TRBJ2-5|15|TRBD1|TRBV10-3
CAISAAGTGQETQYF
TGTGCCATCAGTGCGGCCGGGACAGGGCAAGAGACCCAGTACTTC
>-|TRBJ1-3|17|TRBD1|TRBV5-1
CASSLDRLQGSRNTIYF
TGCGCCAGCAGCTTGGACAGGCTACAGGGGTCCAGAAACACCATATATTTT
>-|TRBJ2-2|14|-|TRBV30
CAWSVSFGTGELFF
TGTGCCTGGAGTGTAAGCTTCGGTACCGGGGAGCTGTTTTTT
>-|TRBJ2-5|14|-|TRBV6-1
CASSEGGGAETQYF
TGTGCCAGCAGTGAGGGGGGGGGCGCCGAGACCCAGTACTTC
>-|TRBJ2-3|11|TRBD1|TRBV24-1
CATSTGGTQYF
TGTGCCACCAGTACAGGGGGGACGCAGTATTTT
>-|TRBJ2-5|11|-|TRBV30
CASSRGETQYF
TGTGCCTCGTCACGGGGTGAGACCCAGTACTTC
>-|TRBJ2-7|13|-|TRBV19
CASSITTGNEQYF
TGTGCCAGTAGTATAACCACAGGGAACGAGCAGTACTTC
>-|TRBJ2-7|12|-|TRBV3-1/TRBV3-2
CASSQLRDEQYF
TGTGCCAGCAGCCAGTTACGGGACGAGCAGTACTTC
>-|TRBJ2-5|16|-|TRBV14
CASSPFQGVYQETQYF
TGTGCCAGCAGCCCGTTTCAGGGTGTGTACCAAGAGACCCAGTACTTC
>few|TRBJ2-6|14|-|TRBV24-1
CATSDLSGANVLTF
TGTGCCACCAGTGACCTCTCTGGGGCCAACGTCCTGACTTTC
>-|TRBJ2-7|11|-|TRBV19
CASSNVREQYF
TGTGCCAGTAGTAATGTGCGCGAGCAGTACTTC
>-|TRBJ1-3|14|-|TRBV9
CASSVGGAGNTIYF
TGTGCCAGCAGCGTAGGGGGGGCTGGAAACACCATATATTTT
>-|TRBJ2-7|18|TRBD2|TRBV7-6
CASSPQGAGVSFSYEQYF
TGTGCCAGCAGCCCCCAAGGAGCGGGAGTTTCTTTCTCCTACGAGCAGTACTTC
>-|TRBJ2-1|14|-|TRBV7-9
CASSTSIGDSEQFF
TGTGCCAGCAGCACCAGCATCGGGGATAGTGAGCAGTTCTTC
>-|TRBJ2-7|13|-|TRBV30
CAWSAMASPEQYF
TGTGCCTGGAGTGCAATGGCCTCGCCCGAGCAGTACTTC
>-|TRBJ2-1|15|TRBD2|TRBV27
CASSLTSGRYEEQFF
TGTGCCAGCAGTTTGACTAGCGGGAGATATGAGGAGCAGTTCTTC
>-|TRBJ2-5|15|-|TRBV15
CATSRDPGRSETQYF
TGTGCCACCAGCAGAGACCCAGGCAGGTCAGAGACCCAGTACTTC
>-|TRBJ2-1|15|TRBD1|TRBV7-2
CASSLGQGAGDEQFF
TGTGCCAGCAGCTTGGGACAGGGGGCTGGAGATGAGCAGTTCTTC
>-|TRBJ2-1|17|TRBD2|TRBV12-5
CASGPGTSGSSYNEQFF
TGTGCTAGTGGTCCAGGGACTAGCGGAAGCTCCTACAATGAGCAGTTCTTC
>once|TRBJ2-7|16|TRBD2|TRBV3-1/TRBV3-2
CASSQNLGGRAYEQYF
TGTGCCAGCAGCCAGAATTTGGGCGGGAGGGCCTACGAGCAGTACTTC
>-|TRBJ1-2|15|TRBD1|TRBV27
CASSLSTGGNYGYTF
TGTGCCAGCAGTTTATCGACAGGGGGAAACTATGGCTACACCTTC
>-|TRBJ2-1|12|-|TRBV29-1
CSVDGSINEQFF
TGCAGCGTTGACGGTAGCATCAATGAGCAGTTCTTC
>-|TRBJ1-6|15|TRBD1|TRBV5-6
CASSVGQPHNSPLHF
TGTGCCAGCAGCGTGGGACAGCCCCATAATTCACCCCTCCACTTT
>-|TRBJ2-3|14|TRBD2|TRBV7-2
CASSLASGRNTQYF
TGTGCCAGCAGCTTAGCCAGCGGGAGGAATACGCAGTATTTT
>-|TRBJ2-3|13|TRBD1|TRBV19
CGTRQGAQDTQYF
TGTGGTACCCGACAGGGGGCTCAAGATACGCAGTATTTT